This T cell receptor beta chain was identified in a study of T cells in Graves' hyperthyroidism and ophthalmopathy. Study context: Peripheral blood collection took place at initial diagnosis, before any treatment.

The CDR3 runs 15 residues. Germline V lookup: CDR1 LNHDA, CDR2 SQIVND (reference sequence). Unmatched junction bases numbered 8, after V lost 1 base and J lost 5 bases. This clonotype was counted between two and nine times. As yet, its antigen is unknown. RNA transcripts provided the source from which TCR beta CDR3 regions were amplified. The HTBI primer set was used in a first-round RT-PCR of the TCR CDR3. One entry per CDR3 protein results from TCRdb running MiXCR on the multiplex PCR reads. The sample includes more than 500,000 distinct CDR3 sequences, more than 15% of them seen just once. Study-wide results and limits: Ophthalmopathy and stable hyperthyroidism were told apart by a 13 V-J model.

Sequencing used blood. The J gene is TRBJ2-7, the V gene TRBV19; the match to TRBD2 covers 7 bases. This sequence originates from a woman in her 30s with Graves' ophthalmopathy. The DNA of the CDR3 is TGTGCCAGTAGTATAGGGGCGGGAGAACTCCACGAGCAGTACTTC. Protein: CASSIGAGELHEQYF. Supplemented by reference TRBV19 and TRBJ2-7, the full variable domain reads DGGITQSPKYLFRKEGQNVTLSCEQNLNHDAMYWYRQDPGQGLRLIYYSQIVNDFQKGDIAEGYSVSREKKESFPLTVTSAQKNPTAFYLCASSIGAGELHEQYFGPGTRLTVT.